The rows below give T cell receptor beta chains drawn from one sample of a study of cytomegalovirus exposure and HLA in healthy donors. The table came from immunoSEQ multiplex PCR; TCRdb's copy has only in-frame clones and leaves some out. The sample carries under 200,000 clones, over 75% recorded once. Sequences were obtained from PBMCs. The receptors derive from a woman aged 50 to 65 in good health and CMV-seropositive. The CDR3 runs from the conserved cysteine through the conserved F or W. A D gene is named only where the DNA matches it firmly. Part of the rows lack a size; the others show once, few, many or a class for expanded clones.

size	D	V	J	CDR3	DNA
-	-	TRBV9	TRBJ1-2	CASSPREDYGYTF	TGTGCCAGCAGCCCTCGGGAGGACTATGGCTACACCTTC
-	TRBD1	TRBV28	TRBJ1-1	CASAGQAFTEAFF	TGTGCCAGCGCGGGACAGGCCTTCACTGAAGCTTTCTTT
-	-	TRBV7-8	TRBJ2-5	CASSFQGTLETQYF	TGTGCCAGCAGCTTCCAGGGGACGTTGGAGACCCAGTACTTC
-	TRBD1	TRBV7-9	TRBJ2-7	CASTRDRVDYEQYF	TGTGCCAGCACCCGGGACAGGGTCGACTACGAGCAGTACTTC
-	TRBD1	TRBV25-1	TRBJ2-7	CASRTGKGYEQYF	TGTGCCAGCAGGACAGGGAAGGGCTACGAGCAGTACTTC
-	TRBD2	TRBV5-4	TRBJ2-7	CASSGKTHSAGGPYEQYF	TGTGCCAGCAGCGGCAAAACCCACTCGGCGGGAGGCCCCTACGAGCAGTACTTC
-	-	TRBV27	TRBJ1-2	CASRPGGGNGYTF	TGTGCCAGCAGACCTGGGGGGGGGAATGGCTACACCTTC
-	-	TRBV9	TRBJ2-7	CASSVGHSSYEQYF	TGTGCCAGCAGCGTAGGTCACAGCTCCTACGAGCAGTACTTC
-	TRBD1	TRBV19	TRBJ2-3	CASRDRGRINTDTQYF	TGTGCCAGTAGAGACAGGGGGCGCATAAACACAGATACGCAGTATTTT
-	-	TRBV7-3	TRBJ1-4	CASSSKHYPPRGKLFF	TGTGCCAGCAGCTCTAAACACTATCCTCCTAGGGGAAAACTGTTTTTT
-	-	TRBV27	TRBJ2-7	CASSLEHHSPEQYF	TGTGCCAGCAGTCTCGAACATCATTCCCCCGAGCAGTACTTC
-	TRBD1	TRBV7-8	TRBJ2-5	CASSLAGQGQETQYF	TGTGCCAGCAGCTTAGCGGGACAGGGGCAAGAGACCCAGTACTTC
few	-	TRBV2	TRBJ1-4	CASSVLTVKREKLFF	TGTGCCAGCAGTGTTCTGACAGTAAAACGCGAAAAACTGTTTTTT
-	TRBD1	TRBV5-6	TRBJ2-5	CASSHSGGRWETQYF	TGTGCCAGCAGCCACTCAGGGGGACGCTGGGAGACCCAGTACTTC
-	TRBD2	TRBV7-2	TRBJ2-1	CASSLGLAGGYEQFF	TGTGCCAGCAGCTTAGGTCTAGCGGGAGGGTATGAGCAGTTCTTC
-	-	TRBV28	TRBJ1-1	CASNQGWNTEAFF	TGTGCCAGCAACCAGGGCTGGAACACTGAAGCTTTCTTT
-	TRBD1	TRBV18	TRBJ2-1	CASSLGQGANYEQFF	TGTGCCAGCTCATTAGGACAGGGGGCTAACTATGAGCAGTTCTTC
-	TRBD1	TRBV4-2	TRBJ1-2	CASNPFRDRYGYTF	TGTGCCAGCAACCCTTTCCGGGACAGGTATGGCTACACCTTC
-	-	TRBV7-2	TRBJ2-7	CASSARRGELGYEQYF	TGTGCCAGCAGCGCTCGCAGGGGAGAGTTGGGCTACGAGCAGTACTTC
-	TRBD1	TRBV19	TRBJ1-5	CASSILTGALNQPQHF	TGTGCCAGTAGTATATTGACAGGGGCATTAAATCAGCCCCAGCATTTT
-	TRBD1	TRBV19	TRBJ1-6	CASRTTGFNSPLHF	TGTGCCAGTAGGACGACAGGGTTTAATTCACCCCTCCACTTT
-	-	TRBV5-1	TRBJ1-2	CASSWGGDYGYTF	TGCGCCAGCAGCTGGGGAGGTGACTATGGCTACACCTTC
-	-	TRBV4-1	TRBJ1-5	CASSQGAGNQPQHF	TGCGCCAGCAGCCAAGGGGCGGGAAATCAGCCCCAGCATTTT
-	-	TRBV27	TRBJ2-1	CASSWLGKGEGEQFF	TGTGCCAGCAGCTGGCTAGGGAAGGGGGAGGGTGAGCAGTTCTTC
few	TRBD2	TRBV7-9	TRBJ2-7	CASSLGGGDEQYF	TGTGCCAGCAGCTTAGGCGGGGGGGACGAGCAGTACTTC
-	TRBD1	TRBV7-2	TRBJ2-7	CASSPGGLGEQYF	TGTGCCAGCAGCCCAGGGGGCCTGGGGGAGCAGTACTTC
-	TRBD2	TRBV7-3	TRBJ2-3	CASSLHGGDYTQYF	TGTGCCAGCAGCTTACACGGGGGGGACTATACGCAGTATTTT
-	-	TRBV13	TRBJ1-5	CASSSRSGGQPQHF	TGTGCCAGCAGCTCCCGTTCCGGAGGTCAGCCCCAGCATTTT
-	TRBD1	TRBV28	TRBJ1-2	CASSWGQINYGYTF	TGTGCCAGCAGTTGGGGACAGATTAACTATGGCTACACCTTC
-	TRBD1	TRBV10-3	TRBJ1-2	CAISETDRDYGYTF	TGTGCCATCAGTGAGACGGACAGGGACTATGGCTACACCTTC
-	-	TRBV18	TRBJ2-3	CATTTGGGNSDTQYF	TGCGCTACTACAACCGGCGGCGGTAATTCAGATACGCAGTATTTT
-	-	TRBV7-2	TRBJ1-2	CASSLQGLGGYTF	TGTGCCAGCAGCTTACAGGGGCTGGGAGGCTACACCTTC
once	-	TRBV27	TRBJ1-3	CASSNFGNTIYF	TGTGCCAGCTCCAATTTCGGAAACACCATATATTTT
few	-	TRBV5-5	TRBJ1-6	CASSWKGSGNSPLHF	TGTGCCAGCAGCTGGAAGGGCTCGGGAAATTCACCCCTCCACTTT
-	-	TRBV30	TRBJ2-3	CAWTSGLTDTQYF	TGTGCCTGGACCTCCGGACTCACAGATACGCAGTATTTT
-	-	TRBV4-2	TRBJ2-3	CASSQSIAESTDTQYF	TGTGCCAGCAGCCAATCGATAGCGGAGAGCACAGATACGCAGTATTTT
-	TRBD1	TRBV28	TRBJ1-2	CASRQMTGGPDYGYTF	TGTGCCAGCAGGCAAATGACAGGGGGCCCTGACTATGGCTACACCTTC
-	-	TRBV5-1	TRBJ1-1	CASSFDSSNTEAFF	TGCGCCAGCAGCTTTGACAGCTCCAACACTGAAGCTTTCTTT
-	TRBD1	TRBV7-9	TRBJ1-2	CSSSSRTGKEGYTF	TGTTCCAGCAGCTCCCGGACAGGGAAGGAAGGCTACACCTTC
-	TRBD1	TRBV15	TRBJ1-2	CATSSILADRGYGYTF	TGTGCCACCAGCAGCATACTAGCGGACAGGGGCTATGGCTACACCTTC
-	-	TRBV5-5	TRBJ1-2	CASSLVADYGYTF	TGTGCCAGCAGCTTGGTTGCAGACTATGGCTACACCTTC
-	-	TRBV28	TRBJ2-5	CASSLGLGETQYF	TGTGCCAGCAGTTTGGGCCTCGGAGAGACCCAGTACTTC
-	TRBD1	TRBV5-4	TRBJ1-5	CASSVGTGGHDSNQPQHF	TGTGCCAGCAGCGTTGGGACAGGGGGCCACGATAGCAATCAGCCCCAGCATTTT
-	TRBD1	TRBV6-6	TRBJ2-5	CASSLQGAETQYF	TGTGCCAGCAGCCTACAGGGGGCAGAGACCCAGTACTTC
-	TRBD1	TRBV7-9	TRBJ2-7	CSSSLGLPRTGISYEQYF	TGTTCCAGCAGCTTAGGCCTACCAAGGACAGGGATCTCCTACGAGCAGTACTTC
-	TRBD2	TRBV2	TRBJ2-3	CASSGLSSGRATDTQYF	TGTGCCAGCAGTGGCCTATCTAGCGGGAGGGCGACAGATACGCAGTATTTT
-	TRBD1	TRBV9	TRBJ2-7	CASSVAGQNEQYF	TGTGCCAGCAGCGTAGCGGGACAGAACGAGCAGTACTTC
few	-	TRBV28	TRBJ1-2	CASSLIPGQLYGYTF	TGTGCCAGCAGTTTGATACCCGGACAGCTTTATGGCTACACCTTC
-	-	TRBV9	TRBJ1-2	CASSAQGFHGYTF	TGTGCCAGCAGCGCTCAGGGGTTCCATGGCTACACCTTC
once	-	TRBV7-6	TRBJ2-7	CASSLVGYEQYF	TGTGCCAGCAGCTTAGTCGGCTACGAGCAGTACTTC
-	-	TRBV25-1	TRBJ2-3	CASSEYSLTDTQYF	TGTGCCAGCAGTGAATATTCACTGACAGATACGCAGTATTTT
-	TRBD1	TRBV6-1	TRBJ1-1	CASDRGQGDTEAFF	TGTGCCAGTGACAGGGGGCAGGGTGACACTGAAGCTTTCTTT
-	-	TRBV19	TRBJ2-3	CASRRGRGAGDTQYF	TGTGCCAGTAGGAGGGGGAGGGGGGCAGGGGATACGCAGTATTTT
-	-	TRBV7-2	TRBJ2-1	CASSFELSSYNEQFF	TGTGCCAGCAGCTTCGAGCTTAGCTCCTACAATGAGCAGTTCTTC